The following is a TCR beta chain sequence with its context. The entry originates in a study of identical twins. TCRdb reprocessed the 5' RACE reads with MiXCR, giving one entry per CDR3 protein. This sample has about 470,000 distinct CDR3 sequences; 24% occur once, and the top ten carry over 2.5%. Per germline, CDR1 KGHDR and CDR2 SFDVKD. The CDR3 length is 17 residues. Trimming at V came to 3 bases and at J to 7 bases, leaving 9 bases not matched to a gene. Separately, the same data were catalogued under a study of T cells expressing NK-cell markers. This second report adds: It was sorted CD3+CD56-NKG2C+, CD3+CD56+NKG2C- and CD3+CD56+NKG2C+ T cells that provided the TCR beta repertoires. Several donors likewise had their CD3+CD56-NKG2C+ fraction led by these clonotypes.

The TCR sequence derives from a woman younger than 35 in good health. V gene TRBV24-1 combines with J gene TRBJ2-2; 11 bases are shared with TRBD1. Specimen: CD4+ T cells sorted from blood. The CDR3: CATSDGIGQGAVGELFF. The CDR3 DNA is TGTGCCACCAGTGATGGAATAGGACAGGGGGCTGTCGGGGAGCTGTTTTTT.